These 23 T cell receptor beta chains originate from one sample sequenced in a study of T cells in Graves' hyperthyroidism and ophthalmopathy. What was amplified from RNA transcripts were TCR beta CDR3 regions. RT-PCR in the first round (using the HTBI primer set) targeted the TCR CDR3. TCRdb re-derived calls from the multiplex PCR reads in MiXCR, one entry per CDR3 protein. The profile shows hundreds of thousands of distinct CDR3 sequences, less than 25% of them singletons. Sequencing used blood. The receptors derive from a man aged 30 to 39 with Graves' ophthalmopathy.

The chain couples TRBV20-1 to TRBJ2-1, with a possible D match to TRBD2 (6 bases). The germline V gene has CDR1 DFQATT and CDR2 SNEGSKA (reference sequence). This CDR3 comprises 15 residues. Trimming cost V 0 bases and J 8 bases, with 17 bases left between them. CDR3: CSARDRASVRDEQFF. CDR3 bases: TGCAGTGCTAGAGATCGGGCTAGCGTTAGAGATGAGCAGTTCTTC.

This clonotype was counted at least ten times. The chain employs TRBV5-1 and TRBJ1-1, with D unclear. The CDR3 totals 14 residues. V lost 4 bases to trimming and J lost 0 bases, with 10 bases between them. CDR1 and CDR2 (germline): SGHRS, YFSETQ. The CDR3 loop reads CASSPRGVNTEAFF. The CDR3 DNA is TGCGCCAGCAGCCCCCGCGGGGTGAACACTGAAGCTTTCTTT. The whole variable domain, remainder taken from reference TRBV5-1 and TRBJ1-1, is KAGVTQTPRYLIKTRGQQVTLSCSPISGHRSVSWYQQTPGQGLQFLFEYFSETQRNKGNFPGRFSGRQFSNSRSEMNVSTLELGDSALYLCASSPRGVNTEAFFGQGTRLTVV.

The CDR3 loop reads CASSLGTNEKLFF. The CDR3 DNA reads as TGTGCCAGCAGCTTAGGGACTAATGAAAAACTGTTTTTT. This chain connects TRBV7-9 to TRBJ1-4; D gene unclear. The CDR3 covers 13 residues. V lost 1 base, J lost 2 bases, and 2 bases lay in between. Germline V gene data show CDR1 as SEHNR and CDR2 as FQNEAQ (reference sequence).

The chain is built from TRBV25-1 and TRBJ2-5; 10 nucleotides line up with TRBD2. CDR3 length equals 13 residues. Germline CDR1 MGHDK, CDR2 SYGVNS. Losses at the gene ends were 7 bases for V and 3 bases for J; bases not matched to a gene: 2. Written as DNA, the CDR3 is TGTGCCAGCAATAGCGGGAGGAAAGAGACCCAGTACTTC. This encodes CASNSGRKETQYF.

The V call is TRBV27, the J call TRBJ2-2; D is unresolved. With 5 bases removed from V and 4 bases from J, the gap between germline ends came to 11 bases. Germline loops: CDR1 MNHEY, CDR2 SMNVEV (reference sequence). The CDR3 has 14 residues. DNA for the CDR3: TGTGCCAGCAGTGATTTCAAGGGCACCGGGGAGCTGTTTTTT. It codes for CASSDFKGTGELFF.

The chain joins TRBV5-8 to TRBJ1-6, with a possible D match to TRBD1 (6 bases). This CDR3 spans 17 amino acids. The germline V and J ends were trimmed by 4 bases and 4 bases, with 18 bases remaining between them. From germline, CDR1 is SGHTS and CDR2 YDEGEE. The CDR3 region has the DNA TGTGCCAGCAGCCGAAAAAGGGGGAATCGGTATAATTCACCCCTCCACTTT. Translated: CASSRKRGNRYNSPLHF.

This clonotype was seen a handful of times. The gene calls are TRBV9 and TRBJ2-1; TRBD2 matches 8 bases. This CDR3 has 15 amino acids. V lost 0 bases, J lost 4 bases, and 3 bases stayed unmatched. Per germline, CDR1 SGDLS and CDR2 YYNGEE. The CDR3 DNA reads TGTGCCAGCAGCGTAGGAACGGGAGGGTACAATGAGCAGTTCTTC. Its protein product is CASSVGTGGYNEQFF.

The rearrangement uses TRBV5-4 and TRBJ1-3, with D uncertain. Per the germline V gene, CDR1 is SGHNT and CDR2 is YYREEE (reference sequence). The ends were cut back, 1 base at V and 2 bases at J, with 4 bases in the middle. The CDR3 has 13 amino acids. In nucleotides, the CDR3 is TGTGCCAGCAGCTTGTACACTGGAAACACCATATATTTT. Translated: CASSLYTGNTIYF.

This clonotype was detected only a few times. The V and J genes are TRBV3-1 and TRBJ2-2; TRBD2 matches at 7 bases. The CDR3 runs 12 residues. The germline V gene has CDR1 LGHDT and CDR2 YNNKEL (reference sequence). The CDR3 here is CASSGDYRGLFF. The CDR3 DNA reads TGTGCGTCCTCTGGGGACTACCGGGGACTGTTTTTT.

This clonotype was found a few times. V usage is TRBV12-3 or TRBV12-4 and J usage is TRBJ2-1, with a possible D match to TRBD2 (6 bases). CDR3 length: 17 residues. Trimming removed 5 bases from V and 0 bases from J, with 17 bases in between. The CDR3 here is CASSLSLGTFSYNEQFF. The CDR3 DNA reads TGTGCCAGCAGTCTATCCCTCGGGACTTTCTCCTACAATGAGCAGTTCTTC.

This clonotype was detected ten times or more. This sequence joins TRBV2 and TRBJ1-2; D may be TRBD1 (5 bases). This CDR3 is built from 16 residues. V was pared by 4 bases and J by 4 bases, with 19 bases between. Germline V gene lookup returns CDR1 SNHLY and CDR2 FYNNEI. CDR3 protein: CASSVDRDGGSYGYTF. Here the CDR3 DNA reads TGTGCCAGCAGTGTCGATCGGGACGGGGGATCCTATGGCTACACCTTC.

This clonotype was detected a few times. The chain is built from TRBV6-2 or TRBV6-3 and TRBJ2-1; D not resolved. CDR1 MNHEY and CDR2 SVGEGT come from the germline V gene. The length of the CDR3 is 13 residues. The V and J ends lost 2 bases and 9 bases respectively, with 11 bases between them. The CDR3 loop is CASSYPARSEQFF. The CDR3 nucleotides are TGTGCCAGCAGTTACCCTGCCAGGAGTGAGCAGTTCTTC.

This clonotype was seen many times. The rearrangement uses TRBV28 and TRBJ1-1, with a weak D call TRBD1 (6 bases). This CDR3 has 15 amino acids. V lost 4 bases and J lost 4, with 16 bases in between. Germline V CDR1 and CDR2: MDHEN, SYDVKM. The CDR3 DNA follows: TGTGCCAGCAGTTCCTACGGGGGGGCCGGCACTGAAGCTTTCTTT. It specifies CASSSYGGAGTEAFF. Filled out from reference TRBV28 and TRBJ1-1, the complete variable domain reads DVKVTQSSRYLVKRTGEKVFLECVQDMDHENMFWYRQDPGLGLRLIYFSYDVKMKEKGDIPEGYSVSREKKERFSLILESASTNQTSMYLCASSSYGGAGTEAFFGQGTRLTVV.

This clonotype was observed a handful of times. CDR3 nucleotides: TGTGCCAGCAGTGACCACGAGCAGTTCTTC. Protein: CASSDHEQFF. The chain has TRBV6-1 and TRBJ2-1; D ambiguous. Germline V lookup: CDR1 MNHNS, CDR2 SASEGT. This CDR3 region has 10 residues. The V gene lost 3 bases and the J gene lost 10 bases, with 4 bases spanning the gap.

To note about this clonotype: Being one base from a much bigger clone, this may be a read error. V is TRBV18 and J is TRBJ2-1; D unresolved. Germline CDR1 KGHSH, CDR2 LQKENI. This CDR3 is built from 15 residues. The CDR3 DNA reads TGTGCCGGCTCACCCTACGACGGCTCCTACAATGAGCAGTTCTTC. Translated: CAGSPYDGSYNEQFF. Looking up the rest from reference TRBV18 and TRBJ2-1 gives the full variable domain: NAGVMQNPRHLVRRRGQEARLRCSPMKGHSHVYWYRQLPEEGLKFMVYLQKENIIDESGMPKERFSAEFPKEGPSILRIQQVVRGDSAAYFCAGSPYDGSYNEQFFGPGTRLTVL.

This clonotype was recorded at least ten times. V is TRBV5-1 and J is TRBJ1-6; possible D gene TRBD1, 6 bases. The V and J ends lost 3 bases and 3 bases respectively, with 10 bases between them. This CDR3 is 15 amino acids long. Germline CDR1 reads SGHRS; CDR2 reads YFSETQ. The CDR3: CASSSDSLYNSPLHF. CDR3 bases: TGCGCCAGCAGCTCGGACAGCCTCTATAATTCACCCCTCCACTTT.

This clonotype appeared many times. This rearrangement joins TRBV5-1 to TRBJ1-2, with D unclear. The CDR3 extends over 14 amino acids. CDR1 and CDR2 (germline): SGHRS, YFSETQ. The V gene lost 0 bases and the J gene lost 4 bases, with 10 bases spanning the gap. The CDR3 loop reads CASSLDGEAYGYTF. The CDR3 region has the DNA TGCGCCAGCAGCTTGGATGGGGAGGCCTATGGCTACACCTTC.

Regarding this clonotype: This may be a read error, as it is one base from a much larger clone. V is TRBV27 and J is TRBJ2-7, with unresolved D. Trimming removed 4 bases from V and 6 bases from J, with 10 bases in between. The CDR3 has 12 amino acids. The germline V gene has CDR1 MNHEY and CDR2 SMNVEV (reference sequence). The CDR3 spells CASSSPGSEQYF. CDR3 coding DNA: TGTGCCAGCAGTTCCCCCGGTTCCGAGCAGTACTTC.

This chain connects TRBV6-1 to TRBJ1-4; D call uncertain. V gave up 2 bases and J gave up 0 bases, with 13 bases separating them. Germline CDR1 MNHNS, CDR2 SASEGT. This CDR3 contains 17 residues. DNA for the CDR3: TGTGCCAGCAGTGAAACCAGTCCTTCAACAACTAATGAAAAACTGTTTTTT. Translated, it gives CASSETSPSTTNEKLFF.

This clonotype was seen a few times. V and J are TRBV19 and TRBJ1-1; D call uncertain. V lost 5 bases and J 1 base, leaving 11 bases between the germline ends. Germline-derived CDR1 and CDR2 are LNHDA and SQIVND (reference sequence). The CDR3 extends over 14 amino acids. CDR3 loop: CASSAEVRNTEAFF. The CDR3 DNA reads as TGTGCCAGTAGTGCGGAGGTTAGGAACACTGAAGCTTTCTTT.

CDR3 loop: CSASDGSGYEQYF. CDR3 nucleotides: TGCAGTGCTAGTGACGGGAGCGGCTACGAGCAGTACTTC. V is TRBV20-1 and J is TRBJ2-7; maybe TRBD2 (6 bases). The CDR3 spans 13 residues. With 3 bases removed from V and 3 bases from J, the gap between germline ends came to 12 bases. Per the germline V gene, CDR1 is DFQATT and CDR2 is SNEGSKA (reference sequence).

This clonotype was seen only a few times. The chain uses TRBV20-1 and TRBJ2-1, with unresolved D. Germline values: CDR1 DFQATT, CDR2 SNEGSKA (reference sequence). V gave up 5 bases and J gave up 9 bases, with 11 bases separating them. This CDR3 is built from 11 residues. CDR3: CSASLRSEQFF. The DNA for the CDR3 is TGCAGTGCTTCCTTACGGTCTGAGCAGTTCTTC.

This clonotype has more than one count but fewer than ten. The chain uses TRBV15 and TRBJ1-2; a weak D match, TRBD1 (6 bases). Trimming left V 1 base short and J 7 bases short, with 16 bases between. This CDR3 region has 15 residues. The germline gives CDR1 LNHNV, CDR2 YYDKDF (reference sequence). The CDR3 here is CATSRAMQGLTGYTF. CDR3 in DNA: TGTGCCACCAGCAGAGCCATGCAGGGGTTGACTGGCTACACCTTC.